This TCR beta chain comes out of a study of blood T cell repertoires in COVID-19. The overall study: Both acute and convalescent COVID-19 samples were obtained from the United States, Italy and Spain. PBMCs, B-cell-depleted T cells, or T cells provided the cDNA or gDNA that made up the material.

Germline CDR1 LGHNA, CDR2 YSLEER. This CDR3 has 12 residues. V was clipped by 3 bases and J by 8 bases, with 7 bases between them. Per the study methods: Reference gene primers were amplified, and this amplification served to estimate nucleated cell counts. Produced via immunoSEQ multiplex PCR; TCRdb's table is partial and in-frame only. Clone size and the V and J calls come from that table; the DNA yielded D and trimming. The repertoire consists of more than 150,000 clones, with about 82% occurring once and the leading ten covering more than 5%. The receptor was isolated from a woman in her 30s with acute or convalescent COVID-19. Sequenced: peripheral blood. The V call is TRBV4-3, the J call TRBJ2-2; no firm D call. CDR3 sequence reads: CASSHPVGELFF. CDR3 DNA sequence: TGCGCCAGCAGCCACCCCGTAGGGGAGCTGTTTTTT.